A single sample gave rise to the 17 T cell receptor beta chains below, sequenced in a study of blood T cell repertoires in COVID-19. The protocol was immunoSEQ multiplex PCR, while the TCRdb copy is restricted to in-frame clones and leaves out a portion. The repertoire holds about 55,000 clones, with approximately 84% as singletons. Sample: peripheral blood. The receptor set was obtained from a man between 70 and 80 years old with acute or convalescent COVID-19.

V usage is TRBV5-1 and J usage is TRBJ1-5; D may be TRBD1 (5 bases). The germline V gene has CDR1 SGHRS and CDR2 YFSETQ. The CDR3 has 13 residues. V lost 2 bases, J lost 7 bases, and 10 bases lay in between. The CDR3, as DNA: TGCGCCAGCAGCTTAAGGGGCGAACAGCCCCAGCATTTT. Its translation: CASSLRGEQPQHF.

The J gene is TRBJ2-7, the V gene TRBV10-3, with 15 positions matching TRBD2. Germline V gives CDR1 ENHRY, CDR2 SYGVKD. This CDR3 contains 15 residues. V trimming: 4 bases; J trimming: 3 bases; junction bases outside the gene matches: 1. CDR3 sequence (DNA): TGTGCCATCAGTGGGGGACTAGCGGGAGGCTACGAGCAGTACGTC. It yields the protein CAISGGLAGGYEQYV.

V gene TRBV14 combines with J gene TRBJ2-3, with D hard to call. This CDR3 region has 13 residues. CDR1 and CDR2 (germline): SGHDN, FVKESK. Trimming took 1 base from V and 4 from J, leaving 6 bases between them. The chain's CDR3 is CASSQGLPDTQYF. The CDR3 bases are TGTGCCAGCAGCCAAGGTCTCCCAGATACGCAGTATTTT.

A few counts support this clone. The chain has TRBV5-1 and TRBJ2-7; TRBD1 matches 7 bases. The CDR3 spans 17 residues. V lost 0 bases, J lost 2 bases, and 11 bases stayed unmatched. Germline V CDR1 and CDR2: SGHRS, YFSETQ. CDR3 coding DNA: TGCGCCAGCAGCTTGGGGGCAGGGGGTAGTAGAACCTACGAGCAGTACTTC. Protein product: CASSLGAGGSRTYEQYF.

The rearrangement joins TRBV6-6 to TRBJ2-1, with D hard to call. The CDR3 is made up of 16 amino acids. With 2 bases removed from V and 8 bases from J, the gap between germline ends came to 19 bases. In germline, CDR1 is MNHNY, CDR2 SVGAGI (reference sequence). In DNA, the CDR3 is TGTGCCAGCAGTTACCCCACGCGGCCCTCGGGTGATGAGCAGTTCTTC. This encodes CASSYPTRPSGDEQFF.

The chain is built from TRBV5-1 and TRBJ1-4; 8 bases fit TRBD1. Germline-derived CDR1 and CDR2 are SGHRS and YFSETQ. The junction had 9 bases not matched to a gene; V was cut back by 4 bases and J by 7 bases. CDR3 size: 15 residues. CDR3 nucleotide sequence: TGCGCCAGCAGCGCCCCAGGGGGCTTGGGTGAAAAACTGTTTTTT. It specifies CASSAPGGLGEKLFF. Together with reference TRBV5-1 and TRBJ1-4, the CDR3 gives the full variable domain: KAGVTQTPRYLIKTRGQQVTLSCSPISGHRSVSWYQQTPGQGLQFLFEYFSETQRNKGNFPGRFSGRQFSNSRSEMNVSTLELGDSALYLCASSAPGGLGEKLFFGSGTQLSVL.

V usage is TRBV28 and J usage is TRBJ2-3; D is unresolved. Germline V gives CDR1 MDHEN, CDR2 SYDVKM. The V and J ends lost 7 bases and 0 bases respectively, with 8 bases between them. The CDR3 has 13 amino acids. CDR3 bases: TGTGCCAGCATGTGGCAGAGCACAGATACGCAGTATTTT. The encoded protein is CASMWQSTDTQYF. Filled out from reference TRBV28 and TRBJ2-3, the complete variable domain reads DVKVTQSSRYLVKRTGEKVFLECVQDMDHENMFWYRQDPGLGLRLIYFSYDVKMKEKGDIPEGYSVSREKKERFSLILESASTNQTSMYLCASMWQSTDTQYFGPGTRLTVL.

The chain recombines TRBV2 with TRBJ1-5; 8 bases are shared with TRBD1. Germline CDR1 reads SNHLY; CDR2 reads FYNNEI. V was clipped by 4 bases and J by 6 bases; unmatched bases: 11. This CDR3 is 16 amino acids long. For the CDR3, the DNA is TGTGCCAGCAGTGGGATTACAGGGGGGGCTGGTCAGCCCCAGCATTTT. It translates to CASSGITGGAGQPQHF.

The V and J genes are TRBV6-5 and TRBJ1-5; D unresolved. Germline CDR1 reads MNHEY; CDR2 reads SVGAGI. There are 13 residues in the CDR3. V was clipped by 7 bases and J by 4 bases, with 11 bases between them. The CDR3 sequence: CASTGSPNQPQHF. DNA of the CDR3: TGTGCCAGCACGGGTAGCCCAAATCAGCCCCAGCATTTT.

This clone was detected only a few times. The chain links TRBV9 to TRBJ2-5, with 7 bases fitting TRBD1. CDR1 SGDLS and CDR2 YYNGEE come from the germline V gene. The CDR3 consists of 14 residues. Germline trimming cut 0 bases from V and 7 bases from J; bases unmatched to any gene: 6. The CDR3 protein is CASSVDTGETTQYF. In DNA, the CDR3 is TGTGCCAGCAGCGTAGACACAGGGGAGACGACCCAGTACTTC.

The chain links TRBV12-3 or TRBV12-4 to TRBJ1-1; a weak D match, TRBD1 (5 bases). This CDR3 contains 13 residues. Trimming pared 7 bases from V and 1 base from J, leaving 10 bases between. DNA of the CDR3: TGTGCCAGCACTGGACACTGGAACACTGAAGCTTTCTTT. It yields the protein CASTGHWNTEAFF.

The rearrangement links TRBV5-4 to TRBJ1-1, with a weak D call TRBD1 (6 bases). Germline V gene lookup returns CDR1 SGHNT and CDR2 YYREEE (reference sequence). The ends were cut back, 3 bases at V and 1 base at J, with 10 bases in the middle. This CDR3 spans 14 amino acids. CDR3 DNA sequence: TGTGCCAGCAGCTCGACAGGTAGGAACACTGAAGCTTTCTTT. Its translation: CASSSTGRNTEAFF.

The V and J genes are TRBV27 and TRBJ2-7, with 11 bases fitting TRBD1. Germline CDR1 is MNHEY and CDR2 is SMNVEV (reference sequence). The CDR3 extends over 15 amino acids. V lost 4 bases to trimming and J lost 9 bases; unmatched junction nucleotides: 11. The CDR3 DNA reads as TGTGCCAGCAGTTCCAACCGGGACAGGGGGACACGGCAGTACTTC. Translated: CASSSNRDRGTRQYF.

This chain uses TRBV28 with TRBJ2-2; TRBD2 aligns across 11 bases. V lost 3 bases and J lost 1; bases outside the gene matches: 4. Germline V gives CDR1 MDHEN, CDR2 SYDVKM. This CDR3 is built from 17 residues. The CDR3 region has the DNA TGTGCCAGCAGTTTCATAGCGGGAGGGATGAACACCGGGGAGCTGTTTTTT. Translation: CASSFIAGGMNTGELFF.

This clone has only a few counts. This chain links TRBV2 with TRBJ1-1; D call uncertain. The V gene lost 4 bases and the J gene lost 8 bases, with 11 bases spanning the gap. CDR3 size: 12 residues. Per the germline V gene, CDR1 is SNHLY and CDR2 is FYNNEI. The CDR3: CASSADISEAFF. The CDR3 DNA sequence: TGTGCCAGCAGTGCCGACATTTCCGAAGCTTTCTTT.

There are a few counts of this clone. The chain has TRBV5-4 and TRBJ1-2; TRBD1 agrees at 8 bases. CDR1 is SGHNT and CDR2 is YYREEE in the germline V gene (reference sequence). V was clipped by 3 bases and J by 8 bases; unmatched bases: 18. The CDR3 is made up of 17 amino acids. The DNA for the CDR3 is TGTGCCAGCAGCTCCCTTGGACAGGGCGCGTTATCAGAAGGCTACACCTTC. It specifies CASSSLGQGALSEGYTF. The variable domain in full, with the rest retrieved from reference TRBV5-4 and TRBJ1-2, is ETGVTQSPTHLIKTRGQQVTLRCSSQSGHNTVSWYQQALGQGPQFIFQYYREEENGRGNFPPRFSGLQFPNYSSELNVNALELDDSALYLCASSSLGQGALSEGYTFGSGTRLTVV.

V gene TRBV7-2 combines with J gene TRBJ1-6; D gene uncertain. Germline assignment: CDR1 SGHTA and CDR2 FQGNSA. Trimming shortened V by 5 bases and J by 0 bases, and 11 bases separated the two germline ends. The CDR3 has 16 residues. CDR3 sequence reads: CASSQRRSSYNSPLHF. The CDR3 region has the DNA TGTGCCAGCAGCCAAAGGAGGAGCTCCTATAATTCACCCCTCCACTTT.